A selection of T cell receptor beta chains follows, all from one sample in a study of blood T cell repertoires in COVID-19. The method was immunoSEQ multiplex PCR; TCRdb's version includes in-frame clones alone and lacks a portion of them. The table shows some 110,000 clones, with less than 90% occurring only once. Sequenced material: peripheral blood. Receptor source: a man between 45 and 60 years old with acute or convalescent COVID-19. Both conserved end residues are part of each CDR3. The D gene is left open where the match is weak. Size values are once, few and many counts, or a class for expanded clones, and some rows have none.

CDR3nt: TGTGCCAGTAGCCGGGAGGCAGATACGCAGTATTTT
CDR3aa: CASSREADTQYF
v_gene: TRBV19
j_gene: TRBJ2-3
abundance: NA
d_gene: TRBD2

CDR3nt: TGTGCCAGCAGTGAATCTAGGAGAGCTAACTATGGCTACACCTTC
CDR3aa: CASSESRRANYGYTF
v_gene: TRBV25-1
j_gene: TRBJ1-2
abundance: NA
d_gene: NA

CDR3nt: TGTGCCTGGGGACAGGCCCCTGAAGCTTTCTTT
CDR3aa: CAWGQAPEAFF
v_gene: TRBV30
j_gene: TRBJ1-1
abundance: NA
d_gene: TRBD1

CDR3nt: TGTGCCAGCAGTTCGGGACTAGCGATGCGGGGAGATACGCAGTATTTT
CDR3aa: CASSSGLAMRGDTQYF
v_gene: TRBV28
j_gene: TRBJ2-3
abundance: NA
d_gene: TRBD2

CDR3nt: TGTGCCAGCAGTTCTAGCGGGAGCTACAATGAGCAGTTCTTC
CDR3aa: CASSSSGSYNEQFF
v_gene: TRBV28
j_gene: TRBJ2-1
abundance: NA
d_gene: TRBD2

CDR3nt: TGTGCCAGCAGCTTAGCGGGGACCTCCTACAATGAGCAGTTCTTC
CDR3aa: CASSLAGTSYNEQFF
v_gene: TRBV7-3
j_gene: TRBJ2-1
abundance: NA
d_gene: NA

CDR3nt: TGCGCCAGCAGCTTTGACCCGGGTCGGGGTACTGAAGCTTTCTTT
CDR3aa: CASSFDPGRGTEAFF
v_gene: TRBV5-1
j_gene: TRBJ1-1
abundance: NA
d_gene: NA

CDR3nt: TGTGCCAGCAGTTTGGGGACAGGGGGTGGCAATCAGCCCCAGCATTTT
CDR3aa: CASSLGTGGGNQPQHF
v_gene: TRBV28
j_gene: TRBJ1-5
abundance: NA
d_gene: TRBD1

CDR3nt: TGTGCCAGCAGCGTTAGCGGGGGGGTGGATACGCAGTATTTT
CDR3aa: CASSVSGGVDTQYF
v_gene: TRBV7-9
j_gene: TRBJ2-3
abundance: NA
d_gene: TRBD2

CDR3nt: TGTGCCATCGGACCCGGGACAGGGCCTCCCGGGCAGTACTTC
CDR3aa: CAIGPGTGPPGQYF
v_gene: TRBV10-3
j_gene: TRBJ2-7
abundance: NA
d_gene: TRBD1

CDR3nt: TGTGCCAGCAGCTTCTCCTCACTGAGCTCTGGAAACACCATATATTTT
CDR3aa: CASSFSSLSSGNTIYF
v_gene: TRBV3-1/TRBV3-2
j_gene: TRBJ1-3
abundance: NA
d_gene: NA

CDR3nt: TGTGCCAGCAACTCCCTTAGCGGATCCCCCTACAATGAGCAGTTCTTC
CDR3aa: CASNSLSGSPYNEQFF
v_gene: TRBV27
j_gene: TRBJ2-1
abundance: NA
d_gene: NA

CDR3nt: TGTGCCAGCAAGCAGGGGGGCTCTCCCGGGGAGCTGTTTTTT
CDR3aa: CASKQGGSPGELFF
v_gene: TRBV3-1/TRBV3-2
j_gene: TRBJ2-2
abundance: NA
d_gene: NA

CDR3nt: TGTGCCAGCAGCGTAGGTGGACGGGAGCCCACCTACGAGCAGTACTTC
CDR3aa: CASSVGGREPTYEQYF
v_gene: TRBV9
j_gene: TRBJ2-7
abundance: few
d_gene: NA

CDR3nt: TGTGCCAGCCTCCTTGACATGTACACTGAAGCTTTCTTT
CDR3aa: CASLLDMYTEAFF
v_gene: TRBV6-5
j_gene: TRBJ1-1
abundance: NA
d_gene: NA

CDR3nt: TGTGCCAGCAGCGGCGGGTATTACACCGGGGAGCTGTTTTTT
CDR3aa: CASSGGYYTGELFF
v_gene: TRBV5-6
j_gene: TRBJ2-2
abundance: NA
d_gene: NA

CDR3nt: TGTGCCACCGGTGAGGGCTTCGAGCAGTACTTC
CDR3aa: CATGEGFEQYF
v_gene: TRBV24-1
j_gene: TRBJ2-7
abundance: NA
d_gene: NA

CDR3nt: TGTGCCAGCAGCTCCAGCGGAAATCGGAATGAGCAGTTCTTC
CDR3aa: CASSSSGNRNEQFF
v_gene: TRBV11-2
j_gene: TRBJ2-1
abundance: NA
d_gene: NA

CDR3nt: TGTGCCAGCAGGGACCCACGGGGCGGGGAGCTGTTTTTT
CDR3aa: CASRDPRGGELFF
v_gene: TRBV2
j_gene: TRBJ2-2
abundance: NA
d_gene: NA

CDR3nt: TGTGCCACCGGGGGGCAGGGGCCGAGAAAACTGTTTTTT
CDR3aa: CATGGQGPRKLFF
v_gene: TRBV10-3
j_gene: TRBJ1-4
abundance: NA
d_gene: NA

CDR3nt: TGTGCCAGCAGCCAAGTTCCGGGGACAAGTACATCCGATGAGCAGTTCTTC
CDR3aa: CASSQVPGTSTSDEQFF
v_gene: TRBV3-1/TRBV3-2
j_gene: TRBJ2-1
abundance: NA
d_gene: NA

CDR3nt: TGTGCCAGCACCCCGTCTAGCGGCTTGGAGACCCAGTACTTC
CDR3aa: CASTPSSGLETQYF
v_gene: TRBV11-3
j_gene: TRBJ2-5
abundance: NA
d_gene: TRBD2